This is a list of T cell receptor beta chains from one sample in a study of T cells in Graves' hyperthyroidism and ophthalmopathy. MiXCR, applied by TCRdb to the multiplex PCR reads, yields one record per CDR3 protein. The table has hundreds of thousands of distinct CDR3 sequences, about 14% seen once. Source material: blood. The source is a woman in her forties or fifties with Graves' ophthalmopathy. Each CDR3 is given with its conserved first and last residue. The D gene is left open where the match is weak. Clone size is stated in some rows and not others, as once, few, many or a class when expanded.

TRBV7-2,many,-,TRBJ2-7,TGTGCCAGCAGCCCGACCCGGACACGATCCTACGAGCAGTACTTC,CASSPTRTRSYEQYF
TRBV10-3,-,TRBD1,TRBJ2-1,TGTGCCATCAGTTCGATCGCAGGGGGTGAGCAGTTCTTC,CAISSIAGGEQFF
TRBV20-1,many,TRBD2,TRBJ2-5,TGCAGTGCTAGCTTATGGCTAGCGGGAGTACAAGAGACCCAGTACTTC,CSASLWLAGVQETQYF
TRBV28,-,-,TRBJ2-2,TGTGCCAGCAGTCTTAAGACCAGGGAGCTGTTTTTT,CASSLKTRELFF
TRBV20-1,few,-,TRBJ1-4,TGCAGTGCTAGAGATGCTTTGGGTAATGAAAAACTGTTTTTT,CSARDALGNEKLFF
TRBV5-1,many,-,TRBJ2-7,TGCGCCAGCAGCTTGGTTGCGGGACCCTACGAGCAGTACTTC,CASSLVAGPYEQYF
TRBV9,many,-,TRBJ1-5,TGTGCCAGCGGGCGGGGGAGGGGGGGTCAGCCCCAGCATTTT,CASGRGRGGQPQHF
TRBV20-1,-,-,TRBJ1-5,TGCAGTGCTAGAGATATAGCAACGAATCAGCCCCAGCATTTT,CSARDIATNQPQHF
TRBV18,many,TRBD1,TRBJ2-1,TGTGCCAGCTCACCGATCGGACAGGGCTCCCATACTAGGAATGAGCAGTTCTTC,CASSPIGQGSHTRNEQFF
TRBV27,few,-,TRBJ2-1,TGTGCCAGCAGTTCCCCAGAAGTGATGGAAGTAGGCAATGAGCAGTTCTTC,CASSSPEVMEVGNEQFF
TRBV7-8,many,-,TRBJ2-2,TGTGCCAGCAGTCTCAGCGGGTGGAACACCGGGGAGCTGTTTTTT,CASSLSGWNTGELFF
TRBV9,-,TRBD2,TRBJ2-1,TGTGCCAGCAGCGCCAGAGGGAGCGGGAGAGGCTTCGATGAGCAGTTCTTC,CASSARGSGRGFDEQFF
TRBV18,many,-,TRBJ2-7,TGTGCCAGCTCCAGGGCGGACGGAAACTACGAGCAGTACTTC,CASSRADGNYEQYF
TRBV6-1,few,TRBD1,TRBJ2-7,TGTGCCAGCGGAAGGGACAGGTCCTACGAGCAGTACTTC,CASGRDRSYEQYF
TRBV20-1,-,TRBD2,TRBJ2-7,TGCAGTGCTAGAGATTGGACCCCGGGACTACCGCCCAATGAGCAGTACTTC,CSARDWTPGLPPNEQYF
TRBV28,many,TRBD1,TRBJ1-2,TGTGCCATCAGAAGGACAGGGGGCCTAGGCTACACCTTC,CAIRRTGGLGYTF
TRBV3-1,many,-,TRBJ1-5,TGTGCCAGCAGCCAGCGGGACGTTAGCAATCAGCCCCAGCATTTT,CASSQRDVSNQPQHF
TRBV14,-,-,TRBJ2-1,TGTGCCAGCAGCCAAGAAATCCTAGGCAGGGCTACCTACAATGAGCAGTTCTTC,CASSQEILGRATYNEQFF
TRBV7-2,many,TRBD1,TRBJ1-6,TGTGCCAGCAGCCCGACAGGGCCCAATTCACCCCTCCACTTT,CASSPTGPNSPLHF
TRBV28,many,-,TRBJ2-3,TGTGCCAGCAGTTTTCCGGACCTGACAGATACGCAGTATTTT,CASSFPDLTDTQYF
TRBV12-3/TRBV12-4,many,TRBD2,TRBJ2-5,TGTGCCAGCAGTTTCACTAGCGGGAGGCCAATGGAGACCCAGTACTTC,CASSFTSGRPMETQYF
TRBV7-9,few,-,TRBJ1-4,TGTGCCAGCAGCAAAACAGAAGCAACTAATGAAAAACTGTTTTTT,CASSKTEATNEKLFF
TRBV6-2/TRBV6-3,many,-,TRBJ2-2,TGTGCCAGCAGCGGGGACCGGGCCTACACCGGGGAGCTGTTTTTT,CASSGDRAYTGELFF
TRBV24-1,-,-,TRBJ2-2,TGTGCCACCAGTGATTTTTCCGCCACCGGGGAGCTGTTTTTT,CATSDFSATGELFF
TRBV2,many,TRBD2,TRBJ2-1,TGTGCCAGCTCGACTAGCGGGAGCAATGAGCAGTTCTTC,CASSTSGSNEQFF
TRBV20-1,-,-,TRBJ2-5,TGCAGGGGGGACGGTGGGCAAGAGACCCAGTACTTC,CRGDGGQETQYF
TRBV20-1,many,-,TRBJ2-1,TGCAATGCCCTAGCACCCCTAAATGAGCAGTTCTTC,CNALAPLNEQFF
TRBV10-3,-,-,TRBJ1-5,TGTGCCATCAGTCCGGGAACAAATCAGCCCCAGCATTTT,CAISPGTNQPQHF
TRBV7-8,-,-,TRBJ2-2,TGTGCCAGCAGCTTCAAGGGTTTGGGGGACCTCCGGACCGGGGAGCTGTTTTTT,CASSFKGLGDLRTGELFF
TRBV30,-,TRBD1,TRBJ1-2,TGTGCCTGGAGAAGAGGACAGGGGGCAAAAGGCTACACCTTC,CAWRRGQGAKGYTF
TRBV7-2,-,TRBD2,TRBJ2-1,TGTGCCAGCAGCCCCCGGACTAGCGGGAGGTCCCAGAGCTCCTACAATGAGCAGTTCTTC,CASSPRTSGRSQSSYNEQFF
TRBV7-3,-,TRBD2,TRBJ2-2,TGTGCCAGCAGTATAGGGACTAGCGGGAGTGTAGCCGGGGAGCTGTTTTTT,CASSIGTSGSVAGELFF
TRBV27,few,-,TRBJ1-1,TGTGCCAGCAGGGAAACAGGGTGGGCTGAAGCTTTCTTT,CASRETGWAEAFF
TRBV6-1,few,TRBD2,TRBJ2-2,TGTGCCAGCAGCACTAGCGGGATCGCCGGGGAGCTGTTTTTT,CASSTSGIAGELFF
TRBV6-2/TRBV6-3,many,-,TRBJ1-1,TGTGCCAGCAGGGCGGGACCGCCGCAAGAGACTGAAGCTTTCTTT,CASRAGPPQETEAFF